This T cell receptor beta chain was retrieved from a study of CD8 T cells in ankylosing spondylitis (dated by TCRdb to 2016 to 2017). About the investigation overall: The study set out to find disease-linked TCR variants by profiling T cell receptor beta repertoires in ankylosing spondylitis patients and healthy donors. The full study cohort was made up of roughly 25 ankylosing spondylitis patients and 108 healthy donors. Samples of peripheral blood were taken, and for ankylosing spondylitis patients, synovial fluid was collected as well.

The study at large found these results: Some TCR beta motif variants had previously been reported in synovial fluid and blood of reactive arthritis patients, which suggested common disease-initiation mechanisms. A TCR beta motif of several highly homologous amino acid variants appeared characteristic of blood from ankylosing spondylitis patients. The disease-linked clones showed a CD8+ phenotype and occurred at relatively low frequencies in peripheral blood. According to the report, matched synovial fluid samples from ankylosing spondylitis patients were significantly enriched for the disease-linked clones.

The sequencer was an Illumina HiSeq 2500. Quantitative 5'-RACE with molecular barcodes was used to prepare TCR beta libraries. For the original study's pipeline: A new computational method, built on a probabilistic model of VDJ rearrangement, was used to identify disease-linked TCR variants. The public reads were run again by TCRdb, first through fastp at Q25 and then through MiXCR, and only productive beta chains were kept. Identical CDR3 proteins give one entry, which carries the most common genes and DNA. Here the V and J calls rest on TCRdb's processing, not on the authors' analysis. The sample includes 340,000 or so distinct CDR3 sequences, with roughly 15% observed a single time. Jointly, the top ten make up 1.1% of the sample. Comment on this clonotype: Its antigen target is currently unknown. Base qualities are not provided; no much larger clone lies one nucleotide away.

The germline ends are 13 bases apart after V is trimmed by 0 bases and J by 0 bases. Reading the germline V gene (reference sequence) gives CDR1 DFQATT and CDR2 SNEGSKA. The CDR3 covers 16 residues, taking in both the cysteine and the phenylalanine. The read is trimmed to its CDR3 DNA, 48 bases read in frame from base 1. The source is a male donor with ankylosing spondylitis or in good health (not recorded which). The sequenced material came from blood, either unsorted or a sorted T cell fraction (not recorded which). The chain couples TRBV20-1 to TRBJ2-3, with TRBD2 tentatively as D gene (6 bases match). CDR3 protein: CSAREGGYLSTDTQYF. At the DNA level, the sequence is TGCAGTGCTAGAGAGGGGGGATATCTCAGCACAGATACGCAGTATTTT.